This T cell receptor beta chain was retrieved from a study of T cell changes during pregnancy in multiple sclerosis. Per germline, CDR1 SGHDT and CDR2 YYEEEE. This CDR3 contains 16 residues. V was shortened by 4 bases and J by 8 bases, with 19 bases between the two germline ends. This clone occurred a few times. This table comes from immunoSEQ multiplex PCR, and its TCRdb copy is limited to in-frame clones, with some not included. In the table there are about 80,000 clones, roughly nine tenths of which are singletons. The genes are TRBV5-6 and TRBJ1-6, with D perhaps TRBD1 (5 bases). This clonotype was sampled from a female donor with multiple sclerosis, enrolled in a pregnancy study. Source: peripheral blood, taken before pregnancy. Here the CDR3 DNA reads TGTGCCAGCAGCCTGTTGGGGGGAACGGGTCATTCACCCCTCCACTTT. Translation: CASSLLGGTGHSPLHF. Based on the CDR3 plus reference TRBV5-6 and TRBJ1-6, the full variable domain is DAGVTQSPTHLIKTRGQQVTLRCSPKSGHDTVSWYQQALGQGPQFIFQYYEEEERQRGNFPDRFSGHQFPNYSSELNVNALLLGDSALYLCASSLLGGTGHSPLHFGNGTRLTVT.